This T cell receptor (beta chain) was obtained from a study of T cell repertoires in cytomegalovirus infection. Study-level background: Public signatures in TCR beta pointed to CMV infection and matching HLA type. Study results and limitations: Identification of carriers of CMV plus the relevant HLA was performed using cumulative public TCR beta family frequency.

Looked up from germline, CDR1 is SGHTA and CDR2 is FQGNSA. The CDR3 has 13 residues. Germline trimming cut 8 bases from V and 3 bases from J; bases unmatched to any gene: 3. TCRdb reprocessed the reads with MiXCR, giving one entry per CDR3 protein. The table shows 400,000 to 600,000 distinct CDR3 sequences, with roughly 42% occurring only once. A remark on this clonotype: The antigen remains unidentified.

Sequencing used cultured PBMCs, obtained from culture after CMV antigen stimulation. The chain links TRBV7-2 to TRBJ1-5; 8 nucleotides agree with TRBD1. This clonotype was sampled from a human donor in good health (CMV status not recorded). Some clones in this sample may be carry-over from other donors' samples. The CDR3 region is CASQDRANQPQHF. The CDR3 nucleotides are TGTGCCAGCCAGGACAGGGCCAATCAGCCCCAGCATTTT.